Listed here is a single T cell receptor (beta chain). Its antigen is still unknown. Base qualities are not recorded, but no much larger clone differs from it by a single base. The protocol used for the library was the immunoSEQ multiplex PCR assay. For the multiplex PCR, a mixture combining 60 forward primers for TCR Vbeta segments and 13 reverse primers for TCR Jbeta segments was used. The CDR3 region of rearranged TCR beta genes was amplified from genomic DNA by a multiplex PCR assay. The Illumina HiSeq System was used to sequence the amplified TCR beta libraries as 87-base-pair reads. The authors' pipeline ran thus. Across the 600 to 700 repertoires, a later analysis counted approximately 75 million unique TCR beta chains, some 11 million of which were shared by at least two donors. Raw reads were error-corrected and collapsed into unique sequences by a nearest-neighbor algorithm in which closely related sequences were merged to remove PCR and sequencing errors. To assign V, D and J gene segments, CDR3 sequences were aligned to IMGT reference sequences. For a sequence to be retained, at least a six-nucleotide match to both a V gene segment and a J gene segment was required. Rearrangements were classified as productive when the CDR3 lacked stop codons and remained in frame with V and J, and all other rearrangements were classified as non-productive. Following IMGT convention, CDR3 was defined as the stretch from the second conserved V-encoded cysteine to the conserved J-encoded phenylalanine. In an earlier analysis of around 540 of the donors, sequences lacking an unambiguous match to a single V gene segment were excluded. An earlier analysis of approximately 590 of the donors classified V segments as functional when productive rearrangements were above 56.7% and as segregating when the standard deviation between donors was above 5%. A statistical classification framework was built for diagnosing cytomegalovirus status from the catalog of TCR beta chain sequences. In a later analysis, V and J genes were assigned by comparing TCR nucleotide sequences against IMGT/GENE-DB human TR gene sequences. The TCRdist pipeline was used in a later analysis to assign CDR3 sequences and most-parsimonious VDJ recombination scenarios. In a later analysis, each TCR beta chain was defined by its CDR3 amino acid sequence together with its V-gene family, and reads without a unique V-gene family were excluded. A later analysis removed 592 highly shared, low-generation-probability nucleotide sequences to deal with suspected cross-contamination and a sequencing artifact. A later analysis calculated a clonal expansion index for each public chain from normalized within-repertoire ranks of inferred template counts. In a later analysis, generation probabilities were computed with a VDJ recombination model fitted to out-of-frame rearrangements, and the resulting probabilities were checked against IGoR. In a later analysis, TCR-TCR, TCR-HLA and TCR-CMV co-occurrence was scored with hypergeometric tests, and a repertoire-size bias correction was applied to TCR pairs. False discovery rates were estimated in a later analysis by permuting HLA or CMV assignments 20 times. In a later analysis, co-occurring TCRs were grouped with DBSCAN, and TCRdist sequence similarity was added when clustering was performed within HLA-allele-positive subsets. Co-occurrence clustering excluded repertoires with fewer than 30,000 or more than 120,000 public chains, plus five with anomalous nucleotide sharing. TCRdb holds this immuneACCESS table with in-frame rearrangements only. Some clones are missing; in checked studies, unresolved V genes explain under half, and the rest has no known cause. The V and J calls and clone size were taken over from that table, and D and trimming were inferred from the DNA. Recorded for this sample are 130,000 to 150,000 clones; just under 75% of them occurred a single time. 1.5% to 2% of the sample is taken by the ten largest.

In total, around 600 healthy bone marrow donors made up the cohort. Cohort members were all nominally healthy when sampled, although unrecorded immune exposures were likely present. The donor was CMV seronegative and was included in the group of 352 seronegative cohort members. Each donor provided a peripheral blood sample, and peripheral blood mononuclear cells were used for TCR beta sequencing. Genomic DNA was extracted from the blood cell samples with the Qiagen DNeasy Blood Extraction Kit. This entry is derived from a study of cytomegalovirus exposure and HLA in healthy donors (TCRdb year 2017). A note on the overall study: An earlier analysis of roughly 630 of the donors reported roughly 300 Gb of sequence data and around 110 million unique TCR beta sequences from roughly 180 million T cells. Roughly 310 gigabases of sequencing data and around 87 million unique TCR sequences were included in an early release covering 550 to 650 HLA-typed donors. Of the approximately 370 genotyped donors, less than 90% were placed in the genetic ancestry cluster associated with self-reported Caucasian donors. The study aimed to test whether signatures of past pathogen exposure could be identified by cataloging public T cell receptors. The study used immunosequencing to profile the T cell repertoires of hundreds of subjects and linked those repertoires to cytomegalovirus serostatus. Along with the approximately 700-subject first cohort, a separate validation cohort of around 120 different subjects was used. To predict cytomegalovirus infection status, the study combined high-throughput TCR immunosequencing, statistical association of individual TCRs with disease status, and machine learning. In a later analysis, previously published TCR beta repertoires from more than 500 donors were re-analyzed and high-resolution HLA genotyping was added so that TCR occurrence patterns could be studied. In the later analysis, no new phenotypic data were used to find candidate immune exposures; instead, reliance was placed on TCR beta sequences and their occurrence across donors. In an earlier analysis of over 550 of the donors, high-throughput TCR beta sequencing was used to judge whether each TCR beta V gene segment behaved as functional or pseudogenic. Donor age, sex, ethnicity and CMV serostatus were compiled alongside the repertoire data. A later genetic analysis used genome-wide SNP genotypes for about three fifths of the 666 donors, treating that subset as a discovery cohort. Every discovery cohort repertoire had been produced on one sequencing platform. HLA typing covered class I and class II loci at four-digit resolution. Typing coverage differed by locus: A, B, C, DRB1 and DQB1 were typed in about 620-640 donors, DQA1 in 500 to 550, DPA1 in over 600, and DPB1 in about 450. A few DR-DQ haplotypes were treated as single units for association and clustering because of strong linkage in the cohort. Among around 400 genotyped donors of the cohort, an average of around 250,000 unique TCR beta nucleotide sequences was sequenced per donor, of which 15% to 20% were non-productive.

The study at large found these results: The classifier was reported to diagnose cytomegalovirus status with high specificity and sensitivity in both the original and validation cohorts. According to a later genetic analysis, donors in an Asian-associated ancestry cluster had fewer N-insertions in productive TCRs than the approximately 710-donor mean. Most TCR sequences were seen in very few donors, while some public TCRs were found in many individuals. V-gene and J-gene trimming of TCR beta chains was associated with a missense DCLRE1C variant in a later genetic analysis, and the association was replicated in an independent cohort. Linkage disequilibrium might explain the correlated functional status among segregating V segments, but an unknown experimental factor could not be excluded. In a later analysis, HLA-associated TCR beta chains were found to be more clonally expanded and to have lower generation probabilities than equally common non-associated chains. A few of the identified cytomegalovirus-associated TCR beta chains were confirmed in vitro to be specific for cytomegalovirus antigens. The study listed approximately 160 TCR beta chains as associated with cytomegalovirus. Presence/absence analyses assumed roughly uniform sequencing depth across donors, an assumption that may not hold. Several of the top co-occurrence clusters appeared to be linked to parvovirus B19, influenza, CMV and Epstein-Barr virus, according to a later analysis. In this cohort, only TCR beta chains were sequenced, and detectable features were limited by the absence of alpha or paired-chain data. When HLA alleles, especially DR and DQ, strongly co-occurred, attributing TCR associations to individual alleles was difficult. The authors suggested that the approach could potentially be generalized to other disease states and immunological phenotypes. Broadly in line with IMGT annotations, most TCR beta V segments showed up in productive rearrangements about 87% or about 30% of the time in an earlier analysis of around 550 of the donors. Because HLA typing was unavailable for some donors at each locus, only the typed subset was used in association tests. A later analysis associated 16,951 TCR beta sequences with specific HLA alleles at a false discovery rate of 0.05. A further reported finding was that TCR beta sequences accurately predicted the HLA-A and HLA-B alleles for most subjects in the first cohort. The only immune exposure information available for the cohort was CMV serostatus. Because counts were too low, some 17 rarely observed V segments, including chromosome 9 orphons, were excluded from the earlier analysis of around 590 of the donors. The sequencing pipeline was judged likely to have produced a cluster of highly shared sequence variants as a technical artifact. In a later analysis, TCR association rates were found to vary across HLA loci, with the most associated TCRs seen for DRB1 alleles and the fewest for HLA-C alleles. A later analysis found that most CMV-associated TCR beta chains appeared HLA-restricted, with HLA associations seemingly driven largely by CMV exposure.

Material: PBMCs. This TCR was recovered from a woman under 30 in good health and CMV-seronegative.

The nucleotide sequence is TGTGCCACTCAGGGGGGCGCGAACACCGGGGAGCTGTTTTTT. It translates as CATQGGANTGELFF. The chain joins TRBV19 to TRBJ2-2; tentative D gene TRBD1, with 7 bases matching. The CDR1 and CDR2 encoded by the germline V gene (reference sequence) are LNHDA and SQIVND. The CDR3 goes from the cysteine to the phenylalanine over 14 residues. Only the CDR3 DNA is retained, 42 bases long and in frame from the first base. V drops 10 bases and J drops 0 bases, leaving 12 bases in between.